This TCR beta chain was sequenced in a study of post-analysis software for immune sequencing data. Incorporated into the TCR beta cDNA libraries were unique molecular identifiers, which served to reduce PCR and sequencing biases. TCRdb re-analysed the PCR reads in MiXCR, keeping a single row per CDR3 protein. The data show hundreds of thousands of distinct CDR3 sequences, about 27% seen once. General study results and limits: Four or five TRBV segments were more frequent in patients than controls; TRBV5-6, TRBV5-1 and TRBV20-1 belonged to this group. Strong same-batch co-clustering of samples appeared with F measure clustering.

This clonotype showed up just a few times. Antigen: not known. Unmatched junction bases numbered 10, after V lost 3 bases and J lost 1 base. The germline V gene encodes CDR1 MGHRA and CDR2 YSYEKL. This CDR3 region has 18 residues. The sequence was collected from a girl aged 5-17 years with multiple sclerosis. The rearrangement links TRBV4-1 to TRBJ2-3; 10 bases fit TRBD2. Sequencing was performed on blood. The CDR3 spells CASSHRSGGASRTDTQYF. In DNA, the CDR3 is TGCGCCAGCAGCCACCGGAGCGGGGGGGCATCTCGCACAGATACGCAGTATTTT.